This passage covers 10 T cell receptor beta chains from one sample sequenced in a study of tumor and adjacent non-tumor tissue in lung cancer. Three rounds of nested PCR, following a modified ARM-PCR protocol, produced the TCRbeta library. TCRdb analysed the multiplex PCR reads with MiXCR anew, one entry per CDR3 protein. The sample includes roughly 120,000 distinct CDR3 sequences, roughly two thirds of them seen just once. This sample's RNA came from whole unsorted tissue. This non-tumor lung sample came from over 3 cm beyond the tumor edge. The sample consisted of distant non-tumor lung tissue. These receptor sequences come from a man in his 60s with non-small cell lung cancer.

In DNA form, the CDR3 reads TGTGCCAGCAGCCCCCGTACTAGCAGGGTGGGGGAGATCCAATACTTC. This codes for CASSPRTSRVGEIQYF. The genes are TRBV11-2 and TRBJ2-5, with D maybe TRBD2 (6 bases). The V end lost 5 bases, the J end lost 14 bases, and 30 bases lay between the germline ends. In germline, CDR1 is SGHAT, CDR2 FQNNGV. The CDR3 loop spans 16 amino acids.

In this sample, this clonotype turned up once. One end of the junction is discordant with germline, which a read error may explain. The chain joins TRBV28 to TRBJ1-4; tentative D call: TRBD1 (5 bases). The V gene's germline CDR1 is MDHEN and CDR2 SYDVKM. The CDR3 contains 17 residues. In DNA form, the CDR3 reads TGTGCCACCAGTGAACTTCCCCTATCAGGGAAGAGTGAAAAACTGTTTTTT. This codes for CATSELPLSGKSEKLFF.

The sample holds a few counts of this clonotype. This chain links TRBV2 with TRBJ2-1, with TRBD2 matching 7 bases. The trim removed 1 base at V and 2 bases at J, leaving 5 bases unmatched. The CDR3 runs to 16 residues. Germline V gene data show CDR1 as SNHLY and CDR2 as FYNNEI. The DNA for the CDR3 is TGTGCCAGCAGTGAAGAGGGCGGGAGCGCCTACAATGAGCAGTTCTTC. It translates to CASSEEGGSAYNEQFF. Variable domain in full (rest from reference TRBV2 and TRBJ2-1): EPEVTQTPSHQVTQMGQEVILRCVPISNHLYFYWYRQILGQKVEFLVSFYNNEISEKSEIFDDQFSVERPDGSNFTLKIRSTKLEDSAMYFCASSEEGGSAYNEQFFGPGTRLTVL.

This clonotype has ten or more counts. This chain connects TRBV5-5 to TRBJ2-7; D is perhaps TRBD1 (6 bases). This CDR3 has 15 residues. V lost 3 bases and J lost 0, with 13 bases in between. From germline, CDR1 is SGHKS and CDR2 YYEKEE (reference sequence). CDR3 sequence reads: CASSSQTGASYEQYF. CDR3 nucleotides: TGTGCCAGCAGCTCACAGACAGGAGCCTCCTACGAGCAGTACTTC.

This clonotype was detected many times. This chain joins TRBV7-8 and TRBJ2-3, with D perhaps TRBD1 (5 bases). The CDR3 is 16 amino acids. CDR1 SGHVS and CDR2 FQNEAQ come from the germline V gene. V was pared by 4 bases and J by 0 bases, with 14 bases between. The CDR3, as DNA: TGTGCCAGCAGCTCCCGGATGACAGCGAGCACAGATACGCAGTATTTT. It encodes CASSSRMTASTDTQYF. Full variable domain (rest looked up from reference TRBV7-8 and TRBJ2-3): GAGVSQSPRYKVAKRGQDVALRCDPISGHVSLFWYQQALGQGPEFLTYFQNEAQLDKSGLPSDRFFAERPEGSVSTLKIQRTQQEDSAVYLCASSSRMTASTDTQYFGPGTRLTVL.

Concerning this clonotype: With a much larger clone just one base away, this may be a read error. This chain links TRBV28 with TRBJ2-7; D is perhaps TRBD2 (5 bases). Germline V gives CDR1 MDHEN, CDR2 SYDVKM. CDR3 length: 16 residues. The V gene lost 1 base and the J gene lost 5 bases, with 18 bases spanning the gap. CDR3 region: CASSLSRGLGRNEQYF. For the CDR3, the DNA is TGTGCCAGCAGTTTATCGAGAGGGCTAGGAAGGAACGAGCAGTACTTC. The full variable domain, rest sourced from reference TRBV28 and TRBJ2-7, is DVKVTQSSRYLVKRTGEKVFLECVQDMDHENMFWYRQDPGLGLRLIYFSYDVKMKEKGDIPEGYSVSREKKERFSLILESASTNQTSMYLCASSLSRGLGRNEQYFGPGTRLTVT.

For this clonotype: This may be a read error: a much more frequent sequence differs by one nucleotide. The chain recombines TRBV10-2 with TRBJ2-5; a possible D gene is TRBD1 (5 bases). CDR3 length equals 12 residues. Germline V lookup: CDR1 WSHSY, CDR2 SAAADI. This CDR3 is CVSSRVFGTQYF. For the CDR3, the DNA is TGCGTCAGCAGCAGGGTGTTTGGGACCCAGTACTTC.

A remark on this clonotype: Relative to the germline gene, one junction end is altered; a read error may explain this. This chain joins TRBV11-2 and TRBJ2-1, with a possible D match to TRBD2 (5 bases). CDR1 and CDR2 (germline): SGHAT, FQNNGV. This CDR3 region has 16 residues. In DNA, the CDR3 is TGTGCCAGCATCTTATCGGCGGGTATGTCAAGCAATGAGCGGTTCTTC. Its translation: CASILSAGMSSNERFF.

With regard to this clonotype: A much more abundant neighbour one base away suggests this may be a read error. This chain joins TRBV5-4 and TRBJ2-7, with TRBD2 matching 9 bases. This CDR3 is built from 16 residues. Germline V lookup: CDR1 SGHNT, CDR2 YYREEE (reference sequence). The V and J ends lost 4 bases and 0 bases, in that order; junction bases with no gene match: 8. The DNA for the CDR3 is TGTGCCAGCAGCGGCAGGACTAGCGCTCCCTCCTACGAGCAGTACTTC. It codes for CASSGRTSAPSYEQYF.

This clonotype came up once. Lacking the conserved final phenylalanine or tryptophan, this CDR3 likely reflects a read error. The chain recombines TRBV6-5 with TRBJ1-1; 9 bases map to TRBD1. J lost 5 bases, V lost 4 bases, and 11 bases had no gene match. This CDR3 has 16 residues. Germline lookup yields CDR1 MNHEY and CDR2 SVGAGI. CDR3 amino acids: CASSWDRVVVVTEAFI. The CDR3 DNA sequence: TGTGCCAGCAGTTGGGACAGGGTCGTGGTGGTAACTGAAGCTTTCATT.